This TCR beta chain appears in the sequencing data of a study of OX40 agonist ivuxolimab in advanced cancers. Only in-frame clones appear in the TCRdb table, and some are missing; sequencing was by immunoSEQ multiplex PCR. The data hold 55,000 to 90,000 clones, with roughly 80% observed a single time. Sequencing used CD4+ or CD8+ T cells sorted from blood, obtained in a trial of the OX40 agonist ivuxolimab. The TCR originated in an adult with an advanced solid tumor such as melanoma, head and neck, liver or kidney cancer.

This CDR3 is CASSVQQGETDTQYF. For the CDR3, the DNA is TGCGCCAGCAGCGTCCAACAGGGAGAGACAGATACGCAGTATTTT. This chain uses TRBV5-1 with TRBJ2-3; tentative D call: TRBD1 (6 bases). Per the germline V gene, CDR1 is SGHRS and CDR2 is YFSETQ. V was shortened by 4 bases and J by 3 bases, with 15 bases between the two germline ends. The CDR3 extends over 15 amino acids.